This T cell receptor (beta chain) derives from a study of blood T cell repertoires in COVID-19. The assay was immunoSEQ multiplex PCR, and TCRdb's table has in-frame clones only and misses some. Here the sample spans under 300,000 clones, over 70% being singletons. There are 15 residues in the CDR3. The germline V gene has CDR1 SGHRS and CDR2 YFSETQ. Note on this clone: The junction does not match germline at one end; this may be a read error.

The sample consisted of PBMCs or T cells enriched from blood (not recorded which). The source is a woman aged 40-49 years who had been exposed to COVID-19. The chain combines TRBV5-1 with TRBJ2-1; TRBD1 matches at 9 bases. This chain's CDR3 is CASSPGGTGYNEQFF. CDR3 DNA: TGTGCCAGCAGCCCCGGGGGGACAGGGTACAATGAGCAGTTCTTC.